The clone carrying this TCR beta chain showed up just a few times. The antigen remains undetermined. The germline V gene encodes CDR1 SGHTA and CDR2 FQGNSA. This CDR3 spans 15 amino acids. V lost 4 bases to trimming and J lost 6 bases; unmatched junction nucleotides: 7. TCRdb's copy holds only in-frame clones and misses some; the assay was immunoSEQ multiplex PCR. This sample carries around 120,000 clones, approximately 85% of them seen once, and the ten largest clones take under 4.5%. This specimen comes from a study of T cell responses to AZD1222 COVID-19 vaccine. General study findings and limits: At study baseline, merely six AZD1222 recipients were seropositive. Without day 14 samples, only post-peak T cell repertoires were studied.

This receptor was obtained from an adult in good health. Here the sequenced sample was peripheral blood, taken on day 0 of MenACWY control vaccination. The chain recombines TRBV7-2 with TRBJ1-1; 11 bases are shared with TRBD1. CDR3 amino acids: CASSSDRGRVAEAFF. The CDR3 DNA reads as TGTGCCAGCAGCTCGGACAGGGGGCGAGTCGCTGAAGCTTTCTTT.